Sequencing of this T cell receptor (beta chain) was carried out in a study of shared clonotypes between healthy human individuals. Study-level background: There were three CD4 naive, three CD4 memory, two CD8 naive and one CD8 memory plates per donor.

As defined, naive CD8 cells were CD45RO-negative and positively selected for CCR7, with terminally differentiated effector memory CD45RA+ cells excluded. From germline, CDR1 is GTSNPN and CDR2 SVGIG (reference sequence). J was trimmed by 6 bases and V by 8 bases; bases with no gene match: 10. The CDR3 sequence is 13 residues long. Study observations and caveats: What naive subsets generally showed was a larger estimated richness than memory subsets showed. Clonotypes not shared had lower generation probabilities than those common to all four donors.

Original handling: ImmunoSEQ junction-only sequences lacked quality scores, so their filtering differed. This table comes from immunoSEQ multiplex PCR, and its TCRdb copy is limited to in-frame clones, with some not included. D and trimming come from the DNA, and the V and J calls and clone size come from that table. Of about 2.1 million clones in the sample, around 93% were seen once. A word on this clone: Its antigen remains unidentified.

This chain uses TRBV30 with TRBJ2-1, with 7 positions matching TRBD2. The TCR sequence derives from a man aged 18 to 30 in good health. Some clones in this sample may be carry-over from other donors' samples. The material sequenced was naive CD8+ T cells from PBMCs. The CDR3 DNA is TGTGCCAGCCGGGACTACGACTCCAATGAGCAGTTCTTC. Protein sequence: CASRDYDSNEQFF. The full variable domain, rest sourced from reference TRBV30 and TRBJ2-1, is SQTIHQWPATLVQPVGSPLSLECTVEGTSNPNLYWYRQAAGRGLQLLFYSVGIGQISSEVPQNLSASRPQDRQFILSSKKLLLSDSGFYLCASRDYDSNEQFFGPGTRLTVL.